Described below is a single TCR beta chain sequence and its context. Its antigen is still unknown. The entry originates in a study of PD-1 blockade in mismatch repair-deficient tumors. TCRs were sequenced from a few patients responding to pembrolizumab. V was pared by 5 bases and J by 0 bases, with 11 bases between. This CDR3 is built from 14 residues. Per the germline V gene, CDR1 is SGHTA and CDR2 is FQGNSA. TCRdb's table, derived via immunoSEQ multiplex PCR, lists solely in-frame clones and lacks some. The sample carries about 130,000 clones, 85% to 90% recorded once. Overall study findings and caveats: Tumor-resident clones, often absent from pretreatment blood, expanded after pembrolizumab and then contracted.

This clonotype originated in an adult with mismatch repair-deficient cancer. The V call is TRBV7-2, the J call TRBJ2-7; D might be TRBD1 (6 bases). The specimen comprised peripheral blood, sampled approximately 72 weeks after starting pembrolizumab. This CDR3 is CASSLGQSSYEQYF. The CDR3 DNA is TGTGCCAGCAGCCTCGGACAGAGCTCCTACGAGCAGTACTTC.